One and the same sample provided the 18 T cell receptor beta chains below, sequenced in a study of cytomegalovirus exposure and HLA in healthy donors (dated by TCRdb to the late 2010s). The protocol used for the library was the immunoSEQ multiplex PCR assay. The multiplex PCR relied on a mix of 60 forward primers for TCR Vbeta segments and 13 reverse primers for TCR Jbeta segments. The table comes from immuneACCESS by way of TCRdb, which keeps in-frame sequences with V and J called. Part of the clones is missing from these tables; in studies checked, under half for an unresolved V gene and the rest for unknown reasons. For this sample the table gives some 110,000 clones, of which approximately 70% were detected only once. The ten largest clonotypes hold roughly 10% of the sample. The sequenced sample consisted of PBMCs. The receptors were sampled from a young man in good health and CMV-seropositive.

The chain couples TRBV7-9 to TRBJ2-5; D gene uncertain. CDR1 and CDR2 (germline): SEHNR, FQNEAQ (reference sequence). This CDR3 comprises 13 residues. The V gene lost 6 bases and the J gene lost 7 bases, with 15 bases spanning the gap. In nucleotides, the CDR3 is TGTGCCAGCAGTTATACCTCGACGGGGACCCAGTACTTC. It yields the protein CASSYTSTGTQYF.

This clone showed up just a few times. The chain uses TRBV6-4 and TRBJ2-1; TRBD1 matches 9 bases. The J segment lost 6 bases and the V segment lost 3 bases, leaving 0 bases of the junction unmatched. The germline V gene has CDR1 MRHNA and CDR2 SNTAGT. The CDR3 contains 13 residues. In DNA, the CDR3 is TGTGCCAGCAGTGAGGACAGGGGCAATGAGCAGTTCTTC. It encodes CASSEDRGNEQFF.

The chain joins TRBV7-9 to TRBJ1-6; TRBD1 aligns across 9 bases. The J segment lost 7 bases and the V segment lost 0 bases, leaving 7 bases of the junction unmatched. The CDR3 sequence is 17 residues long. The germline V gene has CDR1 SEHNR and CDR2 FQNEAQ (reference sequence). CDR3 region: CASSLAFGQGLNSPLHF. The CDR3 DNA follows: TGTGCCAGCAGCTTAGCGTTCGGACAGGGGTTAAATTCACCCCTCCACTTT.

A few counts support this clone. The J gene is TRBJ1-2, the V gene TRBV9; 8 nucleotides agree with TRBD1. Germline V CDR1 and CDR2: SGDLS, YYNGEE. This CDR3 is 18 amino acids long. After removal of 0 bases from V and 3 bases from J, the junction contained 13 bases not matched to a gene. CDR3 nucleotide sequence: TGTGCCAGCAGCGTAGCCCCCCCCGGGACAGGTAGAGACTATGGCTACACCTTC. This sequence encodes CASSVAPPGTGRDYGYTF.

V is TRBV28 and J is TRBJ2-3; maybe TRBD1 (6 bases). The CDR3 contains 14 residues. Trimming removed 5 bases at V and 5 bases at J, with 14 bases between. CDR1 is MDHEN and CDR2 is SYDVKM in the germline V gene. The CDR3 loop is CASSRLPRGDTQYF. The CDR3 DNA reads as TGTGCCAGCAGTCGACTCCCCAGGGGAGATACGCAGTATTTT. Filled out from reference TRBV28 and TRBJ2-3, the complete variable domain reads DVKVTQSSRYLVKRTGEKVFLECVQDMDHENMFWYRQDPGLGLRLIYFSYDVKMKEKGDIPEGYSVSREKKERFSLILESASTNQTSMYLCASSRLPRGDTQYFGPGTRLTVL.

The chain has TRBV4-3 and TRBJ1-3, with D perhaps matching TRBD1 (5 bases). The V gene's germline CDR1 is LGHNA and CDR2 YSLEER. The germline V and J ends were trimmed by 1 base and 3 bases, with 10 bases remaining between them. This CDR3 has 15 amino acids. The CDR3 sequence: CASSQVGAGGNTIYF. The CDR3 nucleotides read TGCGCCAGCAGCCAAGTAGGGGCTGGTGGAAACACCATATATTTT.

The chain is built from TRBV27 and TRBJ2-1; a weak D match, TRBD2 (5 bases). V gave up 8 bases and J gave up 8 bases, with 13 bases separating them. The CDR3 runs to 12 residues. Germline values: CDR1 MNHEY, CDR2 SMNVEV (reference sequence). As DNA, the CDR3 is TGTGCCAGCGGGCCGGGAATCGATGAGCAGTTCTTC. Translation gives CASGPGIDEQFF.

This chain uses TRBV2 with TRBJ2-5; 10 nucleotides line up with TRBD1. The J call may not be correct, given that the DNA end is closer to TRBJ2-7. In germline, CDR1 is SNHLY, CDR2 FYNNEI. This CDR3 is 15 amino acids long. The CDR3 here is CASRGTGAISYEQYF. For the CDR3, the DNA is TGTGCCAGCAGGGGGACAGGGGCTATCTCCTACGAGCAGTACTTC.

This clone was seen more than once but under ten times. The rearrangement joins TRBV20-1 to TRBJ2-7, with D unresolved. Germline lookup yields CDR1 DFQATT and CDR2 SNEGSKA (reference sequence). The CDR3 sequence is 11 residues long. Trimming took off 3 bases at V and 4 bases at J, with 7 bases between the two ends. For the CDR3, the DNA is TGCAGTGCTAGTTCCCTTTACGAGCAGTACTTC. The encoded protein is CSASSLYEQYF.

The genes are TRBV2 and TRBJ1-2; 9 positions match TRBD1. This CDR3 has 13 residues. The V segment lost 1 base and the J segment 8 bases; nucleotides outside the gene matches: 2. Germline CDR1 SNHLY, CDR2 FYNNEI. The CDR3 loop is CASSEGGQGGYTF. The DNA of the CDR3 is TGTGCCAGCAGTGAAGGTGGACAGGGGGGCTACACCTTC.

The chain employs TRBV5-1 and TRBJ1-5; TRBD1 agrees at 7 bases. This CDR3 spans 15 amino acids. The germline V gene encodes CDR1 SGHRS and CDR2 YFSETQ. V was clipped by 3 bases and J by 2 bases; unmatched bases: 5. CDR3 region: CASSWDGQGNQPQHF. Written as DNA, the CDR3 is TGCGCCAGCAGCTGGGACGGACAGGGCAATCAGCCCCAGCATTTT.

The chain joins TRBV5-1 to TRBJ1-4; 9 bases are a match to TRBD1. This CDR3 contains 14 residues. V dropped 1 base and J dropped 6; count of bases not matched to a gene: 1. Germline V gene data show CDR1 as SGHRS and CDR2 as YFSETQ. The CDR3 DNA follows: TGCGCCAGCAGCTTGACAGGGGGCTATGAAAAACTGTTTTTT. Translated, it gives CASSLTGGYEKLFF.

This clone has more than one count but fewer than ten. With a much larger clone just one base away, this may be a read error. The V gene is TRBV14, the J gene TRBJ2-1; no reliable D call. Germline CDR1 and CDR2: SGHDN and FVKESK. Trimming took 4 bases from V and 5 from J, leaving 3 bases between them. This CDR3 has 11 amino acids. The CDR3 nucleotides read TGTGCCAGCAGCCTAAACAATGAGCAGTTCTTC. Protein sequence: CASSLNNEQFF. Based on the CDR3 plus reference TRBV14 and TRBJ2-1, the full variable domain is EAGVTQFPSHSVIEKGQTVTLRCDPISGHDNLYWYRRVMGKEIKFLLHFVKESKQDESGMPNNRFLAERTGGTYSTLKVQPAELEDSGVYFCASSLNNEQFFGPGTRLTVL.

The rearrangement links TRBV28 to TRBJ1-2; 9 positions match TRBD1. This CDR3 has 14 amino acids. Trimming removed 5 bases from V and 7 bases from J; junction bases left unmatched: 8. The germline V gene encodes CDR1 MDHEN and CDR2 SYDVKM. CDR3 region: CASSGGQGLRGYTF. CDR3 nucleotide sequence: TGTGCCAGCAGTGGGGGACAGGGACTTCGTGGCTACACCTTC.

The V and J genes are TRBV9 and TRBJ2-1; 7 bases are a match to TRBD1. CDR3 length equals 14 residues. The J segment lost 5 bases and the V segment lost 0 bases, leaving 2 bases of the junction unmatched. Germline V lookup: CDR1 SGDLS, CDR2 YYNGEE. In nucleotides, the CDR3 is TGTGCCAGCAGCGTAGGGGGACAGAACAATGAGCAGTTCTTC. Its translation is CASSVGGQNNEQFF.

The gene calls are TRBV5-1 and TRBJ2-7; 8 bases agree with TRBD2. The ends lost 3 bases at V and 7 bases at J; junction bases unmatched: 24. Per germline, CDR1 SGHRS and CDR2 YFSETQ. The CDR3 sequence is 19 residues long. CDR3: CASSSTPGTSRAPTGEQYF. The CDR3 DNA reads as TGCGCCAGCAGCTCAACCCCCGGGACTAGTCGAGCCCCTACTGGGGAGCAGTACTTC. Full variable domain (missing parts from reference TRBV5-1 and TRBJ2-7): KAGVTQTPRYLIKTRGQQVTLSCSPISGHRSVSWYQQTPGQGLQFLFEYFSETQRNKGNFPGRFSGRQFSNSRSEMNVSTLELGDSALYLCASSSTPGTSRAPTGEQYFGPGTRLTVT.

The genes are TRBV28 and TRBJ2-7; TRBD1 aligns across 8 bases. Per the germline V gene, CDR1 is MDHEN and CDR2 is SYDVKM. This CDR3 is built from 17 residues. Germline trimming cut 6 bases from V and 1 base from J; bases unmatched to any gene: 14. Here the CDR3 reads CASSTLRGRDGSYEQYV. The CDR3 DNA follows: TGTGCCAGCAGCACACTCAGGGGGCGCGATGGATCCTACGAGCAGTACGTC.

There are a few counts of this clone. The CDR3: CASRFTGATNEKLFF. The DNA for the CDR3 is TGTGCCAGCAGGTTTACGGGTGCAACTAATGAAAAACTGTTTTTT. The chain carries TRBV27 and TRBJ1-4, with no clear D. Germline lookup yields CDR1 MNHEY and CDR2 SMNVEV (reference sequence). The CDR3 is 15 residues long. Trimming took off 6 bases at V and 0 bases at J, with 11 bases between the two ends.